This TCR beta chain was captured in a study of cytomegalovirus exposure and HLA in healthy donors. About this clone: The antigen is unknown.

60 Vbeta and 13 Jbeta primers were used in PCR. Libraries were prepared by immunoSEQ multiplex PCR; TCRdb keeps only in-frame clonotypes and omits some of them. The sample shows more than 85,000 clones, around four fifths of them seen only once. The study, taken as a whole, reports: It was reported that TCR beta sequences correctly inferred the HLA-A and HLA-B alleles for most subjects. Analysis was performed later, and it showed HLA-associated TCR beta chains to be more clonally expanded than equally common others. Researchers reported in a later analysis that common viral pathogens appeared linked to several top clusters.

This TCR was recovered from a middle-aged man in good health and CMV-seronegative. Sequencing was done on a sample of PBMCs.

CDR3 sequence reads: CASSFPPGQGVAGELFF. As DNA, the CDR3 is TGTGCCAGCAGCTTCCCTCCGGGACAGGGAGTAGCCGGGGAGCTGTTTTTT. V usage is TRBV5-4 and J usage is TRBJ2-2; 9 nucleotides line up with TRBD1. Germline V gene data show CDR1 as SGHNT and CDR2 as YYREEE (reference sequence). The CDR3 covers 17 residues. The J segment lost 6 bases and the V segment lost 2 bases, leaving 11 bases of the junction unmatched.